This is a list of T cell receptor beta chains from one sample in a study of blood T cell repertoires in COVID-19. Profiling relied on immunoSEQ multiplex PCR, and the TCRdb table lists in-frame clones only, not all of them. The sample holds a few hundred thousand clones, approximately 83% seen once. The sample comprised peripheral blood. These receptors all come from a woman aged 25 to 39 who had recovered from COVID-19. Each CDR3 is given with its conserved first and last residue. The D gene is left open where the match is weak. The listing skips clone size in some rows; elsewhere it reads once, few, many or a size class.

D gene	V gene	clone size	J gene	CDR3 DNA	CDR3 protein
TRBD1	TRBV5-6	-	TRBJ2-1	TGTGCCAGCAGGGCCGGGACAGGGGTCAATGAGCAGTTCTTC	CASRAGTGVNEQFF
-	TRBV7-2	-	TRBJ2-5	TGTGCCAGCAGCGCGACTACGGGTCGAGAGACCCAGTACTTC	CASSATTGRETQYF
-	TRBV27	-	TRBJ2-4	TGTGCCAGCAGTTTATCGAGCGCTAGCGCCAAAAACATTCAGTACTTC	CASSLSSASAKNIQYF
TRBD1	TRBV11-2	-	TRBJ1-2	TGTGCCAGCAGCTTAGGCTTCAACAGGGGGAGATATGGCTACACCTTC	CASSLGFNRGRYGYTF
-	TRBV18	-	TRBJ1-2	TGTGCCAGCTCACCCCCTGTGGGGCTAGCTAACTATGGCTACACCTTC	CASSPPVGLANYGYTF
TRBD2	TRBV11-3	-	TRBJ2-1	TGTGCCAGCAGCTCTAATAGCGGGGGGGCCGTGGAGCAGTTCTTC	CASSSNSGGAVEQFF
-	TRBV6-4	-	TRBJ2-7	TGTGCCAGCAGTGACGGGCACCTTGCCTACGAGCAGTACTTC	CASSDGHLAYEQYF
-	TRBV9	-	TRBJ1-1	TGTGCCAGCAGCGTACGAGTGGACCAGGGAGGGGACACTGAAGCTTTCTTT	CASSVRVDQGGDTEAFF
TRBD2	TRBV7-2	-	TRBJ2-7	TGTGCCAGCAGCCCAGGACTAGCGAGGTACGAGCAGTACTTC	CASSPGLARYEQYF
TRBD2	TRBV4-2	-	TRBJ2-3	TGTGCCAGCAGCCAAGGACGGGGGGGCGTTACACACACAGATACGCAGTATTTT	CASSQGRGGVTHTDTQYF
-	TRBV10-3	few	TRBJ1-3	TGTGCCATCAGTGAGGAGGGAAACACCATATATTTT	CAISEEGNTIYF
-	TRBV7-6	few	TRBJ2-2	TGTGCCAGCAGCTTCCCGGGAAGGGAGGACGGCGGGGAGCTGTTTTTT	CASSFPGREDGGELFF
-	TRBV28	-	TRBJ1-1	TGTGCCAGCAGTTTTGATAAGGGGTACACTGAAGCTTTCTTT	CASSFDKGYTEAFF
-	TRBV14	-	TRBJ1-3	TGTGCCAGCAGCCACAGGGGCTCTGGAAACACCATATATTTT	CASSHRGSGNTIYF
TRBD2	TRBV6-1	-	TRBJ2-1	TGTGCCAGCAGTGAACTAGCGGGGGGGTACAATGAGCAGTTCTTC	CASSELAGGYNEQFF
-	TRBV6-5	-	TRBJ2-2	TGTGCCAGCAGAAACATCGCGGGGCCCGGGGAGCTGTTTTTT	CASRNIAGPGELFF
-	TRBV11-2	-	TRBJ2-3	TGTGCCAGCAGCTTAGATCCAGCAGATACGCAGTATTTT	CASSLDPADTQYF
-	TRBV6-5	-	TRBJ1-5	TGTGCCAGCAGATTATCCGTGAGGCAGCCCCAGCATTTT	CASRLSVRQPQHF
TRBD2	TRBV9	few	TRBJ2-2	TGTGCCAGCAGCGAGGGTAGCGGGGGGCACTACACCGGGGAGCTGTTTTTT	CASSEGSGGHYTGELFF
-	TRBV20-1	-	TRBJ2-7	TGCAGTGCCTCAAGAGTCGGCGAGCAGTACTTC	CSASRVGEQYF
-	TRBV19	-	TRBJ2-7	TGTGCCAGTAGTATCTCGGGGGGCGCGTACGAGCAGTACTTC	CASSISGGAYEQYF
-	TRBV16	-	TRBJ2-5	TGTGCCAGCAGCTTTACAGGGACATTACAAGAGACCCAGTACTTC	CASSFTGTLQETQYF
-	TRBV19	-	TRBJ1-6	TGTGCCAGTAGTATAGATTCTGGCCAAAGGAGCTCACCCCTCCACTTT	CASSIDSGQRSSPLHF
TRBD2	TRBV6-5	-	TRBJ2-3	TGTGCCAGCAGTCCGGGACTAGCGGGGTCAGATACGCAGTATTTT	CASSPGLAGSDTQYF
-	TRBV25-1	-	TRBJ1-5	TGTGCCAGCAGTGAATCGAGGTATCAGCCCCAGCATTTT	CASSESRYQPQHF
TRBD1	TRBV3-1/TRBV3-2	-	TRBJ1-1	TGTGCCAGCAGAACAGGGGGGGGGACTGAAGCTTTCTTT	CASRTGGGTEAFF
TRBD1	TRBV5-1	-	TRBJ1-2	TGCGCCAGCAGCCTCGGACAGGGCCTCCTCTATGGCTACACCTTC	CASSLGQGLLYGYTF
-	TRBV7-7	-	TRBJ2-7	TGTGCTAGCAGCTTCGCCCAGGGTCACGAGCAGTACTTC	CASSFAQGHEQYF
-	TRBV5-1	-	TRBJ2-5	TGCGCCAGCAGCTTGGGTTACTTCCGGAGGGGAGGCGGAGAGACCCAGTACTTC	CASSLGYFRRGGGETQYF
TRBD1	TRBV28	-	TRBJ1-1	TGTGCCAGCAGTAGGGGGCTCGGGAACACTGAAGCTTTCTTT	CASSRGLGNTEAFF
-	TRBV28	-	TRBJ1-2	TGTGCCAGCAGTCTCAGGGGAAACTATGGCTACACCTTC	CASSLRGNYGYTF
TRBD2	TRBV24-1	-	TRBJ2-1	TGTGCCACCAGTGATTTACCACTAGCGGGAGTCAGCAATGAGCAGTTCTTC	CATSDLPLAGVSNEQFF
-	TRBV5-8	-	TRBJ2-3	TGTGCCAGCAGCTTGTGGGGGCTGGGAATAACGACAGATACGCAGTATTTT	CASSLWGLGITTDTQYF
TRBD2	TRBV7-7	-	TRBJ2-7	TGTGCTAGCGGCTCGGGACTAGTAGGCGAGCAGTACTTC	CASGSGLVGEQYF
-	TRBV6-6	-	TRBJ2-2	TGTGCCAGCAGTTACGGAGGTCTCGCGAACACCGGGGAGCTGTTTTTT	CASSYGGLANTGELFF
-	TRBV9	-	TRBJ1-2	TGTGCCAGCAGCCCCGAAGGAGGATACTTTTACTTC	CASSPEGGYFYF
-	TRBV6-4	-	TRBJ2-3	TGTGCCAGCAACCCGGCAGATACGCAGTATTTT	CASNPADTQYF
-	TRBV24-1	-	TRBJ2-5	TGTGCCACCAGTGATGCGCGGACAGTCCAAGAGACCCAGTACTTC	CATSDARTVQETQYF
-	TRBV6-6	-	TRBJ1-2	TGTGCCAGCAGTTACTCGGGAGGTAGCTATGGCTACACCTTC	CASSYSGGSYGYTF
-	TRBV6-2/TRBV6-3	once	TRBJ2-7	TGTGCCAGCAGCCAGACTAGCGAGCAGTACTTC	CASSQTSEQYF
-	TRBV21-1	-	TRBJ2-1	TGTGCCAGCACTCCGATCCTGATAAGGAGGGGTGGGAATGAGCAGTTCTTC	CASTPILIRRGGNEQFF
-	TRBV28	once	TRBJ2-7	TGTGCCAGCAGTGGAAGCGGGCGGACCTACGAGCAGTACTTC	CASSGSGRTYEQYF
-	TRBV5-6	-	TRBJ1-1	TGTGCCAGCAGCTTGGGACGGGGAACTGAAGCTTTCTTT	CASSLGRGTEAFF
TRBD1	TRBV5-4	-	TRBJ1-2	TGTGCCAGCAGCTTGAGGGGACAGGGGAACTATGGCTACACCTTC	CASSLRGQGNYGYTF
-	TRBV5-1	few	TRBJ2-5	TGCGCCAGCAGCCCCGATAAACAGGGATCGGGGGAGACCCAGTACTTC	CASSPDKQGSGETQYF
-	TRBV7-9	-	TRBJ2-7	TGTGCCAGCAGCTTTCCGGACAGCGGGGCGCAGTACTTC	CASSFPDSGAQYF
TRBD1	TRBV6-5	-	TRBJ1-5	TGTGCCAGCAGCCCCGGGACAGGGGTACGGCAGCCCCAGCATTTT	CASSPGTGVRQPQHF
TRBD1	TRBV28	-	TRBJ1-1	TGTGCCAGCAGCTTGAATCCGGGACAGGGGATGACTGAAGCTTTCTTT	CASSLNPGQGMTEAFF
TRBD1	TRBV19	-	TRBJ1-5	TGTGCCAGTAGTATGGGACAGGGGGTCCAGCCCCAGCATTTT	CASSMGQGVQPQHF
TRBD1	TRBV2	-	TRBJ2-1	TGTGCCAGCCAGACAGGGGTGGATTACAATGAGCAGTTCTTC	CASQTGVDYNEQFF
TRBD1	TRBV19	once	TRBJ1-2	TGTGCCAGCGGGACAGGGAAGACCTATGGCTACACCTTC	CASGTGKTYGYTF
TRBD1	TRBV2	-	TRBJ2-3	TGTGCCAGGGAGCCGGGACAGGGAGGGATGTTACAGTATTTT	CAREPGQGGMLQYF
TRBD2	TRBV6-5	-	TRBJ2-7	TGTGCCAGCAGTTCCCATGTGGCGGGGAGGGCCTACGAGCAGTACTTC	CASSSHVAGRAYEQYF
-	TRBV5-3	-	TRBJ1-5	TGTGCCAGAAGCCCATCAGTCAGGGTCAATCAGCCCCAGCATTTT	CARSPSVRVNQPQHF
-	TRBV5-1	-	TRBJ2-7	TGCGCCAGCAGCTTCGAAACAGGGTACGAGCAGTACTTC	CASSFETGYEQYF
TRBD1	TRBV4-3	once	TRBJ2-7	TGCGCCAGCAGCCAAGATCATGGACAGGGGTTCTACGAGCAGTACTTC	CASSQDHGQGFYEQYF
-	TRBV21-1	once	TRBJ2-7	TGTGCCAGCCGACGCAGCGAATTACCCTACGAGCAGTACTTC	CASRRSELPYEQYF
TRBD1	TRBV2	-	TRBJ2-6	TGTGCCAGCAGGGCCGGGACAGGGGGCGCGGGGGCCAACGTCCTGACTTTC	CASRAGTGGAGANVLTF